This T cell receptor (beta chain) came from a study of T cells in Graves' hyperthyroidism and ophthalmopathy. CDR3 length: 14 amino acids. Germline lookup yields CDR1 SGHVS and CDR2 FNYEAQ. V was shortened by 5 bases and J by 7 bases, with 12 bases between the two germline ends. Researchers took RNA transcripts and amplified the TCR beta CDR3 regions from them. The study used the HTBI primer set for a first-round RT-PCR of the TCR CDR3. TCRdb used MiXCR to reprocess the multiplex PCR reads, holding one entry per CDR3 protein. The data show roughly 580,000 distinct CDR3 sequences, approximately 44% seen once. This clonotype has at least ten counts.

This receptor was taken from a woman in her late teens or twenties with Graves' hyperthyroidism. The gene calls are TRBV7-6 and TRBJ1-6, with a possible D match to TRBD1 (5 bases). Sequences were obtained from peripheral blood or thyroid tissue (not recorded which). The CDR3 DNA is TGTGCCAGCAGCCTTCAGGGTTCCAATTCACCCCTCCACTTT. Translated: CASSLQGSNSPLHF.